The sample holds a few counts of the clone carrying this T cell receptor beta chain. The antigen is unknown. The data are from a study of vaccination and CD4 T cells after COVID-19. Study-wide background: The study drew post-COVID samples a median about 95 days after diagnosis (range 35 to 161). The authors used overlapping spike peptides from SARS-CoV-2, HCoV-NL63, HCoV-OC43 and HCoV-229E to stimulate cells.

Time point indicated: late sampling 161 to 241 days after vaccination in three convalescent patients. The treatment is: approximately 9-day PBMC culture with coronavirus spike peptide pools or control peptides (ViraFEST assay). ViraFEST used peptide pools to expand antigen-specific T cells before TCR sequencing. CDR3 length equals 15 residues. CDR1 and CDR2 from the germline V gene are SGHVS and FQNEAQ. J was trimmed by 7 bases and V by 5 bases; bases with no gene match: 11. The Oncomine TCR Beta short-read assay was applied to DNA of cultured CD4+ T cells. TCRdb re-analysed the PCR reads in MiXCR, keeping a single row per CDR3 protein. The data contain fewer than 30,000 distinct CDR3 sequences, around 28% of them singletons.

The V gene is TRBV7-8, the J gene TRBJ1-5; 7 bases line up with TRBD1. This receptor was taken from a human donor who had recovered from COVID-19. This material consisted of CD4+ T cells from blood, cultured in vitro, taken about 7 months after SARS-CoV-2 vaccination. The CDR3 nucleotides are TGTGCCAGCAGCCCCCGCAGACAGGGCAGCCAGCCCCAGCATTTT. Protein sequence: CASSPRRQGSQPQHF. The whole variable domain, filled in from reference TRBV7-8 and TRBJ1-5, reads GAGVSQSPRYKVAKRGQDVALRCDPISGHVSLFWYQQALGQGPEFLTYFQNEAQLDKSGLPSDRFFAERPEGSVSTLKIQRTQQEDSAVYLCASSPRRQGSQPQHFGDGTRLSIL.